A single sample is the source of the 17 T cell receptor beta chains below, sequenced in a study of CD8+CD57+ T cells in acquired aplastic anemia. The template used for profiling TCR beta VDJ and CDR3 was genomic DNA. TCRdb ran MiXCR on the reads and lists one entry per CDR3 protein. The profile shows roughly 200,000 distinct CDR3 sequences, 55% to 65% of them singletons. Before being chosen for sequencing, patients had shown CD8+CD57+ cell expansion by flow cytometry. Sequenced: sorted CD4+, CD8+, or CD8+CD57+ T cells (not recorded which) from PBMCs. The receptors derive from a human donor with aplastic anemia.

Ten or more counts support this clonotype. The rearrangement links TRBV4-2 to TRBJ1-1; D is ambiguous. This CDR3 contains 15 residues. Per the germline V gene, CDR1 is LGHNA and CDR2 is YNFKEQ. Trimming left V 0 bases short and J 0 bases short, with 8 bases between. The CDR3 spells CASSQDEPMNTEAFF. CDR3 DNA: TGTGCCAGCAGCCAAGATGAGCCCATGAACACTGAAGCTTTCTTT.

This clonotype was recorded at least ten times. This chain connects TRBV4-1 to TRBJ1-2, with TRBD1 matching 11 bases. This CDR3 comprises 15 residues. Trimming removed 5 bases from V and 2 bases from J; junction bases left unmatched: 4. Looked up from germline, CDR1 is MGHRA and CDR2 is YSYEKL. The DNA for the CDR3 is TGCGCCAGCAGCTATCGGGACAGGGGGAACTATGGCTACACCTTC. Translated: CASSYRDRGNYGYTF.

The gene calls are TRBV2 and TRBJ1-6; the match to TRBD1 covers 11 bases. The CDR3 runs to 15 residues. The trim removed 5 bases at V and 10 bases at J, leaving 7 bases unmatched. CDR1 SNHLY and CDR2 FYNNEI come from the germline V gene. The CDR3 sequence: CASSWTGGVGSPLHF. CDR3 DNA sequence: TGTGCCAGCAGTTGGACAGGGGGCGTCGGGTCACCCCTCCACTTT.

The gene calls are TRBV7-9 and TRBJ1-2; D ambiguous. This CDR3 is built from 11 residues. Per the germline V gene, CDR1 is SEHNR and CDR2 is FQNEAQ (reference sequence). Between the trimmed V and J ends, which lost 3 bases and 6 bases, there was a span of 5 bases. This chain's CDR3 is CASSFRNGYTF. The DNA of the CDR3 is TGTGCCAGCAGCTTCCGAAATGGCTACACCTTC. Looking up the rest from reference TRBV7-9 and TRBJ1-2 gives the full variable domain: DTGVSQNPRHKITKRGQNVTFRCDPISEHNRLYWYRQTLGQGPEFLTYFQNEAQLEKSRLLSDRFSAERPKGSFSTLEIQRTEQGDSAMYLCASSFRNGYTFGSGTRLTVV.

The CDR3, as DNA: TGTGCCAGTAGCGTCTCTGAAGGGACTGACTCTAACTATGGCTACACCTTC. This translates into CASSVSEGTDSNYGYTF. This chain links TRBV19 with TRBJ1-2; the D gene is possibly TRBD1 (5 bases). The V end lost 6 bases, the J end lost 0 bases, and 20 bases lay between the germline ends. The CDR3 runs 17 residues. CDR1 is LNHDA, CDR2 SQIVND, per germline (reference sequence).

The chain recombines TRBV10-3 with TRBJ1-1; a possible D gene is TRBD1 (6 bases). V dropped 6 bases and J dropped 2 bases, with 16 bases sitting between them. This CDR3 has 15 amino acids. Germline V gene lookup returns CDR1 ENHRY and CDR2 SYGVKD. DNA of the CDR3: TGTGCCATCAGAACATCCGGGACAAGAAACACTGAAGCTTTCTTT. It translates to CAIRTSGTRNTEAFF.

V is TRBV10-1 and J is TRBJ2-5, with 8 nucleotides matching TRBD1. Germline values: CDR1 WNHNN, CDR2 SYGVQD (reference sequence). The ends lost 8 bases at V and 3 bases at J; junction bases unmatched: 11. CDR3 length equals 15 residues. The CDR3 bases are TGCGCCAGCTACAGGGGGTCATTTAAAAAAGAGACCCAGTACTTC. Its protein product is CASYRGSFKKETQYF.

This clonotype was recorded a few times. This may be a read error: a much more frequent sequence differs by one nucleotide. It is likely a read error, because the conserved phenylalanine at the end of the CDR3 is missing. The CDR3 loop is CASSRTGTATNTGELFL. CDR3 DNA: TGTGCCAGCAGCCGTACCGGGACAGCAACGAACACCGGGGAGCTGTTTCTT. The V call is TRBV7-9, the J call TRBJ2-2, with TRBD1 matching over 7 bases. The CDR3 covers 17 residues. J gave up 0 bases and V 5 bases, and 9 bases lay outside the gene matches. The V gene's germline CDR1 is SEHNR and CDR2 FQNEAQ (reference sequence).

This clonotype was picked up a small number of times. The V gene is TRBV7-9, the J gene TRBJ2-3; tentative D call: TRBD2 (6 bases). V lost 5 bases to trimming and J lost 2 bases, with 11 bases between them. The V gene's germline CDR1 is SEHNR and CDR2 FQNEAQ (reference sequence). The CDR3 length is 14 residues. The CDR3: CASSLRDFTDTQYF. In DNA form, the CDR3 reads TGTGCCAGCAGCCTCCGGGACTTCACAGATACGCAGTATTTT.

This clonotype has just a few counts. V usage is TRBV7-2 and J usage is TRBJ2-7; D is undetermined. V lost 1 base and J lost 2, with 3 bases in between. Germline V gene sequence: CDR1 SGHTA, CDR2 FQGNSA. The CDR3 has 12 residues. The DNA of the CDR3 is TGTGCCAGCAGCTTAGATACCTACGAGCAGTACTTC. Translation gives CASSLDTYEQYF.

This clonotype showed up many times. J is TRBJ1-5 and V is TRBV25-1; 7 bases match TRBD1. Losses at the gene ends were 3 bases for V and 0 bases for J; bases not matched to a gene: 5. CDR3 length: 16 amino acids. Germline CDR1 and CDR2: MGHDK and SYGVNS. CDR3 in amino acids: CASSEGDSYSNQPQHF. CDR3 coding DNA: TGTGCCAGCAGTGAGGGGGACAGTTATAGCAATCAGCCCCAGCATTTT.

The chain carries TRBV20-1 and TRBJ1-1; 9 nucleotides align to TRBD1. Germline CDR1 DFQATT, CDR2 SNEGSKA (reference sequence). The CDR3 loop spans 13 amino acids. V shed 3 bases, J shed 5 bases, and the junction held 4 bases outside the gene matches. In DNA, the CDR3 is TGCAGTGCTAGCCGGACAGGGGCGACTGAAGCTTTCTTT. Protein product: CSASRTGATEAFF.

The CDR3 loop reads CASSPPWTGDRYGYTF. The CDR3 coding sequence is TGCGCCAGCAGCCCACCATGGACAGGGGATCGGTATGGCTACACCTTC. V gene TRBV4-1 combines with J gene TRBJ1-2, with 9 bases aligning to TRBD1. Trimming cost V 4 bases and J 5 bases; bases outside gene matches: 11. There are 16 residues in the CDR3. Germline assignment: CDR1 MGHRA and CDR2 YSYEKL.

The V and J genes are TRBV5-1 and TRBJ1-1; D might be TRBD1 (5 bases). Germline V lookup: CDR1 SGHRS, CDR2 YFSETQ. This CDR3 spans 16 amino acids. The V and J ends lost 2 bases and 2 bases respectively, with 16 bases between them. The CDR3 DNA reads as TGCGCCAGCAGCTTTAAGGGGATAGCTACAAACACTGAAGCTTTCTTT. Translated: CASSFKGIATNTEAFF.

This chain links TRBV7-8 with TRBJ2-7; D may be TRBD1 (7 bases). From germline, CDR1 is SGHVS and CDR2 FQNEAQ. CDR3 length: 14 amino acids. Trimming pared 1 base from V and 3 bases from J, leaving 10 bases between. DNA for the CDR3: TGTGCCAGCAGCTTAGTCAGGGGGGTCTACGAGCAGTACTTC. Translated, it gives CASSLVRGVYEQYF. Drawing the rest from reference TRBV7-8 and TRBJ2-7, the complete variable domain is GAGVSQSPRYKVAKRGQDVALRCDPISGHVSLFWYQQALGQGPEFLTYFQNEAQLDKSGLPSDRFFAERPEGSVSTLKIQRTQQEDSAVYLCASSLVRGVYEQYFGPGTRLTVT.

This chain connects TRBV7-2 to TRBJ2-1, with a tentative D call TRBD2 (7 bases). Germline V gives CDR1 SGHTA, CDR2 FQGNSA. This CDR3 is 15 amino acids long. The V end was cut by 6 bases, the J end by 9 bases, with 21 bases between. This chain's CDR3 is CASSFDSAGAGEQFF. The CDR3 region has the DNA TGTGCCAGCAGTTTCGACTCGGCGGGGGCCGGTGAGCAGTTCTTC.

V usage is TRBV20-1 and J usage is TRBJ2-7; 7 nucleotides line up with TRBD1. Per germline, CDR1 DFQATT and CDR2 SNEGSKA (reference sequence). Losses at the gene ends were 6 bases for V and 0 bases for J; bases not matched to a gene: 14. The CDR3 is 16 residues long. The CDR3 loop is CSAQTSDRESSYEQYF. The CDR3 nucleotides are TGCAGTGCCCAAACCTCTGACAGGGAGAGCTCCTACGAGCAGTACTTC.